This T cell receptor (beta chain) was recovered during a study of tumor and adjacent non-tumor tissue in lung cancer. RNA was extracted from bulk tissue without any cell sorting. More than 3 cm separated this lung sample from the edge of the tumor. This clonotype appeared many times. Three rounds of nested PCR, following a modified ARM-PCR protocol, produced the TCRbeta library. TCRdb called the multiplex PCR reads again in MiXCR, with one record for every CDR3 protein. The sample yields 110,000 or so distinct CDR3 sequences, 60% to 70% seen once. The CDR3 covers 14 residues. J gave up 7 bases and V 2 bases, and 5 bases lay outside the gene matches. Germline values: CDR1 SGHRS, CDR2 YFSETQ.

The clonotype comes from a man in his 60s with non-small cell lung cancer. This rearrangement joins TRBV5-1 to TRBJ1-4; 7 bases agree with TRBD1. The specimen sequenced was distant non-tumor lung tissue. CDR3 bases: TGCGCCAGCAGCTTCCAGGGGGGAGGTGAAAAACTGTTTTTT. Translation: CASSFQGGGEKLFF.